Presented here are 21 T cell receptor beta chains from one specimen sequenced in a study of T-cell reconstitution after alpha-beta-depleted transplantation in children. Unique molecular identifiers were used to barcode this TCRbeta library. TCRdb independently ran MiXCR on the PCR reads; one entry per CDR3 protein. The data hold 450,000 to 600,000 distinct CDR3 sequences, with 10% to 15% observed a single time. Here the sequenced sample was PBMCs, mostly from graft donor cells, taken 360 days after TCRalphabeta/CD19-depleted stem cell transplant. These receptors all stem from a male patient between 10 and 17 years old who had a stem cell transplant for acute myeloid leukemia, so the T cells may come from the graft donor.

This rearrangement joins TRBV18 to TRBJ2-3; TRBD1 aligns across 8 bases. The V segment lost 3 bases and the J segment 9 bases; nucleotides outside the gene matches: 11. This CDR3 is 15 amino acids long. The germline gives CDR1 KGHSH, CDR2 LQKENI. The CDR3 region is CASSPDRAHWRTQYF. The DNA of the CDR3 is TGTGCCAGCTCACCGGACAGGGCACACTGGCGGACGCAGTATTTT.

V is TRBV12-3 or TRBV12-4 and J is TRBJ2-5; D might be TRBD2 (6 bases). The CDR3 consists of 15 residues. V was cut by 1 base and J by 5 bases, with 14 bases left in between. CDR3: CASSLGSGRRETQYF. The DNA for the CDR3 is TGTGCCAGCAGTTTAGGATCGGGGAGGCGGGAGACCCAGTACTTC.

The table lists this clonotype with a few counts. V is TRBV5-1 and J is TRBJ2-4; D unresolved. Trimming took off 2 bases at V and 5 bases at J, with 11 bases between the two ends. From germline, CDR1 is SGHRS and CDR2 YFSETQ. The CDR3 covers 14 residues. The CDR3 loop reads CASSFRHLENIQYF. The CDR3 nucleotides read TGCGCCAGCAGCTTCCGCCATCTTGAAAACATTCAGTACTTC.

This clonotype was counted only a few times. The chain uses TRBV20-1 and TRBJ2-7; D is undetermined. CDR3 size: 12 residues. V was trimmed by 3 bases and J by 0 bases, leaving 6 bases between them. From germline, CDR1 is DFQATT and CDR2 SNEGSKA (reference sequence). The CDR3 is CSASTYSYEQYF. The CDR3 nucleotides read TGCAGTGCTAGTACCTACTCCTACGAGCAGTACTTC.

The chain joins TRBV28 to TRBJ1-5, with TRBD1 matching 8 bases. Germline lookup yields CDR1 MDHEN and CDR2 SYDVKM. V lost 6 bases, J lost 4 bases, and 2 bases stayed unmatched. This CDR3 has 13 residues. The CDR3 protein is CASRWTGNQPQHF. CDR3 coding DNA: TGTGCCAGCAGGTGGACAGGGAATCAGCCCCAGCATTTT. The whole variable domain, remainder taken from reference TRBV28 and TRBJ1-5, is DVKVTQSSRYLVKRTGEKVFLECVQDMDHENMFWYRQDPGLGLRLIYFSYDVKMKEKGDIPEGYSVSREKKERFSLILESASTNQTSMYLCASRWTGNQPQHFGDGTRLSIL.

The chain combines TRBV20-1 with TRBJ2-7; 15 bases agree with TRBD2. The CDR3 runs to 16 residues. V was pared by 6 bases and J by 2 bases, with 8 bases of the junction left unmatched. The germline gives CDR1 DFQATT, CDR2 SNEGSKA (reference sequence). The CDR3 loop reads CSAYGLAGGQTYEQYF. Here the CDR3 DNA reads TGCAGTGCATACGGACTAGCGGGAGGGCAGACCTACGAGCAGTACTTC.

This clonotype was observed a handful of times. This chain joins TRBV28 and TRBJ1-3, with D uncertain. CDR3 length: 13 amino acids. Germline V lookup: CDR1 MDHEN, CDR2 SYDVKM. V was clipped by 7 bases and J by 0 bases, with 7 bases between them. The CDR3: CASTAVSGNTIYF. In DNA form, the CDR3 reads TGTGCCAGCACCGCCGTCTCTGGAAACACCATATATTTT.

The chain is built from TRBV4-3 and TRBJ2-2; 8 bases match TRBD2. In germline, CDR1 is LGHNA, CDR2 YSLEER. CDR3 size: 14 residues. J lost 3 bases, V lost 4 bases, and 1 base had no gene match. The CDR3 loop is CASSRAGDTGELFF. The CDR3 bases are TGCGCCAGCAGCCGAGCGGGAGACACCGGGGAGCTGTTTTTT.

This clonotype was picked up a small number of times. The chain joins TRBV20-1 to TRBJ1-4, with D possibly matching TRBD1 (5 bases). CDR1 and CDR2 from the germline V gene are DFQATT and SNEGSKA (reference sequence). CDR3 length equals 13 residues. The V and J ends lost 0 bases and 8 bases respectively, with 10 bases between them. The CDR3 bases are TGCAGTGCTAGAGAACCAGGGTGGGAAAAACTGTTTTTT. It yields the protein CSAREPGWEKLFF.

This clonotype was seen ten or more times. This chain connects TRBV27 to TRBJ2-1; 10 positions match TRBD1. The V and J ends lost 3 bases and 7 bases, in that order; junction bases with no gene match: 6. Germline loops: CDR1 MNHEY, CDR2 SMNVEV (reference sequence). CDR3 length: 15 amino acids. Here the CDR3 DNA reads TGTGCCAGCAGTTTTCCGGGACAGGGGCCGAATGAGCAGTTCTTC. Residues: CASSFPGQGPNEQFF.

This clonotype was observed many times. The chain recombines TRBV12-3 or TRBV12-4 with TRBJ2-7; perhaps TRBD2 as D (6 bases). This CDR3 spans 14 amino acids. V lost 3 bases and J lost 5, with 14 bases in between. In DNA, the CDR3 is TGTGCCAGCAGTTTTGGAGGGAATGTGGACGAGCAGTACTTC. Translating gives CASSFGGNVDEQYF.

The rearrangement uses TRBV18 and TRBJ2-7, with 7 positions matching TRBD2. The CDR3 consists of 15 residues. V lost 1 base to trimming and J lost 5 bases; unmatched junction nucleotides: 8. The V gene's germline CDR1 is KGHSH and CDR2 LQKENI. The CDR3: CASSPLGGSNHEQYF. CDR3 DNA sequence: TGTGCCAGCTCACCACTAGGCGGGAGCAACCACGAGCAGTACTTC.

This clonotype was counted between two and nine times. V usage is TRBV14 and J usage is TRBJ2-2; D gene uncertain. CDR1 and CDR2 (germline): SGHDN, FVKESK. V lost 0 bases, J lost 3 bases, and 5 bases lay in between. CDR3 length: 14 amino acids. The CDR3 DNA sequence: TGTGCCAGCAGCCAAGATTTATACACCGGGGAGCTGTTTTTT. Translating it yields CASSQDLYTGELFF.

This clonotype showed up many times. The V and J genes are TRBV28 and TRBJ1-1, with TRBD1 as a possible D gene (6 bases). CDR3 size: 16 residues. Germline lookup yields CDR1 MDHEN and CDR2 SYDVKM. Trimming took off 3 bases at V and 4 bases at J, with 18 bases between the two ends. As DNA, the CDR3 is TGTGCCAGCAGTTTCCCGTGGGGGGCGCACGGCACTGAAGCTTTCTTT. Amino acid sequence: CASSFPWGAHGTEAFF. Together with reference TRBV28 and TRBJ1-1, the CDR3 gives the full variable domain: DVKVTQSSRYLVKRTGEKVFLECVQDMDHENMFWYRQDPGLGLRLIYFSYDVKMKEKGDIPEGYSVSREKKERFSLILESASTNQTSMYLCASSFPWGAHGTEAFFGQGTRLTVV.

This clonotype turned up a few times. V and J are TRBV21-1 and TRBJ2-3; the table's D call of TRBD2 was not tested on the DNA. TRBV21-1 is classified as a pseudogene. CDR3 size: 20 residues. CDR3 DNA sequence: TGTGCCAGCAGCAGAGGGACAACAGGACTAGCGGGACTTAGCACAGATACGCAGTATTTT. Translation: CASSRGTTGLAGLSTDTQYF.

This clonotype has only a few counts. The V call is TRBV27, the J call TRBJ2-3; TRBD2 aligns across 7 bases. The CDR3 contains 15 residues. Per the germline V gene, CDR1 is MNHEY and CDR2 is SMNVEV (reference sequence). Trimming cost V 1 base and J 7 bases; bases outside gene matches: 8. The CDR3 DNA reads as TGTGCCAGCAGTTTATTCGGTGCGGGGGTATATACGCAGTATTTT. Translated: CASSLFGAGVYTQYF.

Points on this clonotype: Just one base apart from a much larger clone, this may be a read error. The chain carries TRBV11-1 and TRBJ2-1, with D perhaps matching TRBD2 (6 bases). This CDR3 has 17 amino acids. Germline V gene lookup returns CDR1 SGHAT and CDR2 FQDESV (reference sequence). Trimming took off 3 bases at V and 2 bases at J, with 17 bases between the two ends. CDR3 sequence: CASSLDAGRIPYNEQFF. CDR3 in DNA: TGTGCCAGCAGCTTGGATGCGGGACGCATCCCCTACAATGAGCAGTTCTTC.

V gene TRBV7-2 combines with J gene TRBJ2-5, with 9 bases identical to TRBD2. With 4 bases clipped from V and 5 bases from J, the junction kept 5 bases outside the gene matches. Germline-derived CDR1 and CDR2 are SGHTA and FQGNSA. The CDR3 is 14 amino acids. The CDR3 region has the DNA TGTGCCAGCAGCTCGGGACTAGCATGGGAGACCCAGTACTTC. Translation gives CASSSGLAWETQYF.

The chain employs TRBV2 and TRBJ2-5, with 9 bases lining up with TRBD1. This CDR3 has 15 amino acids. CDR1 SNHLY and CDR2 FYNNEI come from the germline V gene. V gave up 5 bases and J gave up 4 bases; unmatched junction bases: 8. The CDR3 DNA reads TGTGCCAGCAGTCTCCGGGACAGGGCCAGAGAGACCCAGTACTTC. It codes for CASSLRDRARETQYF.

This chain uses TRBV12-3 or TRBV12-4 with TRBJ2-5; 11 nucleotides match TRBD1. J was trimmed by 5 bases and V by 6 bases; bases with no gene match: 5. The CDR3 covers 14 residues. The CDR3 sequence is CASSWTGGGETQYF. In DNA form, the CDR3 reads TGTGCCAGCAGCTGGACAGGGGGCGGGGAGACCCAGTACTTC.

The chain combines TRBV7-3 with TRBJ1-6, with D tentatively TRBD1 (6 bases). Deletions cut 5 bases from V and 9 bases from J, with 17 bases between. Germline V gives CDR1 SGHTA, CDR2 FQGTGA. CDR3 size: 15 residues. The CDR3 bases are TGTGCCAGCAGCCTGAAAGGAACAGGGATTTCACCCCTCCACTTT. It codes for CASSLKGTGISPLHF. Full variable domain (outside the CDR3, taken from reference TRBV7-3 and TRBJ1-6): GAGVSQTPSNKVTEKGKYVELRCDPISGHTALYWYRQSLGQGPEFLIYFQGTGAADDSGLPNDRFFAVRPEGSVSTLKIQRTERGDSAVYLCASSLKGTGISPLHFGNGTRLTVT.